This passage covers 13 T cell receptor beta chains from one sample sequenced in a study of OX40 agonist ivuxolimab in advanced cancers. Only in-frame clones appear in the TCRdb table, and some are missing; sequencing was by immunoSEQ multiplex PCR. The sample lists around 37,000 clones, more than 75% occurring once. The sequences come from CD4+ or CD8+ T cells sorted from blood, collected in a trial of the OX40 agonist ivuxolimab. Receptors originate from an adult with an advanced solid tumor such as melanoma, head and neck, liver or kidney cancer.

The chain combines TRBV27 with TRBJ2-5, with TRBD2 matching 7 bases. The J segment lost 5 bases and the V segment lost 2 bases, leaving 17 bases of the junction unmatched. The germline V gene encodes CDR1 MNHEY and CDR2 SMNVEV (reference sequence). This CDR3 region has 18 residues. CDR3 DNA: TGTGCCAGCAGTTTAAACCCTCGGCTAGCGGTAAAGCAGGAGACCCAGTACTTC. This translates into CASSLNPRLAVKQETQYF.

V is TRBV29-1 and J is TRBJ2-7; D remains ambiguous. With 3 bases removed from V and 1 base from J, the gap between germline ends came to 4 bases. CDR3 length: 11 residues. Per germline, CDR1 SQVTM and CDR2 ANQGSEA. The CDR3 nucleotides are TGCAGCGTTGAGGTTTCCTACGAGCAGTACTTC. Its protein product is CSVEVSYEQYF.

This clone was recorded once. The chain employs TRBV5-4 and TRBJ1-2; D is undetermined. The CDR3 length is 15 residues. Trimming pared 3 bases from V and 1 base from J, leaving 13 bases between. CDR1 is SGHNT, CDR2 YYREEE, per germline (reference sequence). The CDR3 coding sequence is TGTGCCAGCAGCTCAAAAGACGGTCTTAACTATGGCTACACCTTC. Protein: CASSSKDGLNYGYTF.

The rearrangement joins TRBV6-5 to TRBJ1-5; D perhaps matches TRBD1 (5 bases). CDR3 size: 14 residues. The germline V gene has CDR1 MNHEY and CDR2 SVGAGI. Trimming left V 2 bases short and J 6 bases short, with 11 bases between. In nucleotides, the CDR3 is TGTGCCAGCAGTTACAGTCAGGGACGTCAGCCCCAGCATTTT. Its translation is CASSYSQGRQPQHF.

This sequence joins TRBV19 and TRBJ2-3, with no clear D. Trimming left V 2 bases short and J 6 bases short, with 9 bases between. The length of the CDR3 is 13 residues. Germline-derived CDR1 and CDR2 are LNHDA and SQIVND (reference sequence). The CDR3 protein is CASSITLWDTQYF. In DNA, the CDR3 is TGTGCCAGTAGTATAACCCTCTGGGATACGCAGTATTTT.

V and J are TRBV4-1 and TRBJ2-7; a possible D gene is TRBD1 (5 bases). V was trimmed by 4 bases and J by 4 bases, leaving 11 bases between them. Looked up from germline, CDR1 is MGHRA and CDR2 is YSYEKL. The CDR3 covers 13 residues. For the CDR3, the DNA is TGCGCCAGCAGCCGACTTCAGGGATACGAGCAGTACTTC. Amino acid sequence: CASSRLQGYEQYF.

The V gene is TRBV11-3, the J gene TRBJ2-5; 9 bases agree with TRBD1. Germline values: CDR1 SGHNT, CDR2 YENEEA. Trimming at V came to 5 bases and at J to 5 bases, leaving 6 bases not matched to a gene. The CDR3 has 14 residues. The CDR3: CASSLNDRGETQYF. CDR3 bases: TGTGCCAGCAGCCTAAACGACAGGGGGGAGACCCAGTACTTC.

The chain links TRBV7-9 to TRBJ1-1, with 9 bases identical to TRBD1. Per germline, CDR1 SEHNR and CDR2 FQNEAQ (reference sequence). This CDR3 comprises 16 residues. V lost 0 bases to trimming and J lost 4 bases; unmatched junction nucleotides: 6. DNA of the CDR3: TGTGCCAGCAGCTTAGCGCGTTTGACAGGGGGCACTGAAGCTTTCTTT. Its translation: CASSLARLTGGTEAFF.

CDR3 in DNA: TGTGCCAGCAGCTCCCTAGCGGGAGGAGAGACCCAGTACTTC. Translation gives CASSSLAGGETQYF. This sequence joins TRBV13 and TRBJ2-5; 11 bases are a match to TRBD2. Germline loops: CDR1 PRHDT, CDR2 FYEKMQ (reference sequence). Germline trimming cut 4 bases from V and 4 bases from J; bases unmatched to any gene: 2. The CDR3 contains 14 residues.

This clone is a singleton in its sample. V gene TRBV13 combines with J gene TRBJ2-4; 15 nucleotides agree with TRBD2. The CDR3 loop spans 18 amino acids. CDR1 and CDR2 from the germline V gene are PRHDT and FYEKMQ (reference sequence). The junction had 3 bases not matched to a gene; V was cut back by 3 bases and J by 0 bases. The CDR3 DNA reads TGTGCCAGCAGCTTGGGACTAGCGGGAGGTCTAGCCAAAAACATTCAGTACTTC. Translation gives CASSLGLAGGLAKNIQYF.

The rearrangement links TRBV19 to TRBJ1-1; a possible D gene is TRBD1 (6 bases). The CDR3 length is 14 residues. Germline V gene data show CDR1 as LNHDA and CDR2 as SQIVND (reference sequence). V was pared by 0 bases and J by 4 bases, with 9 bases between. The CDR3 here is CASSIDGGPTEAFF. The CDR3 nucleotides are TGTGCCAGTAGTATAGATGGGGGGCCCACTGAAGCTTTCTTT.

This chain links TRBV4-2 with TRBJ2-2, with 7 bases that match TRBD1. Trimming removed 4 bases from V and 5 bases from J; junction bases left unmatched: 10. CDR3 size: 16 residues. CDR1 and CDR2 (germline): LGHNA, YNFKEQ. The CDR3 loop reads CASSRRQGVETGELFF. The CDR3 DNA is TGTGCCAGCAGCCGGAGACAGGGAGTGGAAACCGGGGAGCTGTTTTTT.

The chain links TRBV6-5 to TRBJ2-7; D may correspond to TRBD1 or TRBD2 (5 bases each). V was clipped by 2 bases and J by 2 bases, with 7 bases between them. CDR3 size: 13 residues. CDR1 and CDR2 (germline): MNHEY, SVGAGI. The CDR3 DNA reads as TGTGCCAGCAGTTACGGGGACCCCTACGAGCAGTACTTC. It yields the protein CASSYGDPYEQYF.